These 5 T cell receptor beta chains came from one sample sequenced in a study of sequential checkpoint blockade in melanoma. Using immunoSEQ multiplex PCR, the repertoire was profiled, and TCRdb retains in-frame clones only, with some absent. The table records under 8,000 clones, around 78% of them present only once. Treatment in this sample: randomized to nivolumab then ipilimumab (arm A) or the reverse (arm B). Sequenced material: CD8+ T cells sorted from blood (inferred from file names), taken from a patient given nivolumab and ipilimumab in sequence. These receptors originate from a human donor with melanoma.

This rearrangement joins TRBV6-1 to TRBJ2-7; D is unresolved. Per the germline V gene, CDR1 is MNHNS and CDR2 is SASEGT. There are 15 residues in the CDR3. Between the trimmed V and J ends, which lost 6 bases and 2 bases, there was a span of 17 bases. CDR3 sequence (DNA): TGTGCCAGCAGAGTCTTAGGTCTAGGCGCCTACGAGCAGTACTTC. This codes for CASRVLGLGAYEQYF.

This clone counts as medium-sized. V gene TRBV9 combines with J gene TRBJ2-3, with a possible D match to TRBD2 (6 bases). With 4 bases removed from V and 6 bases from J, the gap between germline ends came to 15 bases. The germline V gene encodes CDR1 SGDLS and CDR2 YYNGEE. The CDR3 has 14 residues. The CDR3 nucleotides are TGTGCCAGCAGCCAGACTAGGAACGTGGATACGCAGTATTTT. As protein: CASSQTRNVDTQYF.

The chain employs TRBV9 and TRBJ2-2; TRBD2 aligns across 8 bases. V gave up 4 bases and J gave up 5 bases; unmatched junction bases: 10. CDR3 size: 16 residues. The germline gives CDR1 SGDLS, CDR2 YYNGEE. The CDR3 coding sequence is TGTGCCAGCAGCCCAGGGAGGGCTAGCGGGACCGGGGAGCTGTTTTTT. This sequence encodes CASSPGRASGTGELFF.

The chain is built from TRBV14 and TRBJ1-2; D perhaps matches TRBD1 (5 bases). The germline V and J ends were trimmed by 8 bases and 4 bases, with 8 bases remaining between them. The CDR3 loop spans 11 amino acids. Germline CDR1 SGHDN, CDR2 FVKESK. CDR3: CASSDSYGYTF. CDR3 bases: TGTGCCAGCTCCGACAGCTATGGCTACACCTTC.

This clone has a handful of counts. The sample contains more than one DNA sequence encoding this CDR3. The rearrangement uses TRBV19 and TRBJ2-3, with TRBD2 identical over 12 bases. This CDR3 spans 15 amino acids. Per germline, CDR1 LNHDA and CDR2 SQIVND (reference sequence). With V trimmed by 3 bases and J by 6 bases, 4 bases remained unmatched. The CDR3 DNA follows: TGTGCCAGTAGTATGACTAGCGGGAGTTTGGATACGCAGTATTTT. This codes for CASSMTSGSLDTQYF.